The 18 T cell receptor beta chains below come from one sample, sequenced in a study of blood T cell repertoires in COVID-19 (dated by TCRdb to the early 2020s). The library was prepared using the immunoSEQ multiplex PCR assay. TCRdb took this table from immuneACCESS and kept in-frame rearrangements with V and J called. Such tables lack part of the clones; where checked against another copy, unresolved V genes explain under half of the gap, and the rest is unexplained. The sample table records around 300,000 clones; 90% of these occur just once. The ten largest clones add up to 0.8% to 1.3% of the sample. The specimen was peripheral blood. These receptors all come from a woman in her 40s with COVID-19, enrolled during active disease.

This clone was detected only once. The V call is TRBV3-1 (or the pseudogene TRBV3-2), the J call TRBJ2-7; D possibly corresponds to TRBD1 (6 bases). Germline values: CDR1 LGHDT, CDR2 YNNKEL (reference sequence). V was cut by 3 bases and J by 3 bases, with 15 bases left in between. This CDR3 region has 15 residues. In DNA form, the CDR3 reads TGTGCCAGCAGCCAGATCCCCGGACAGTACTACGAGCAGTACTTC. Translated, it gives CASSQIPGQYYEQYF.

The CDR3 region is CASSSAARDEKLFF. CDR3 in DNA: TGCGCCAGCAGCTCGGCCGCCCGGGATGAAAAACTGTTTTTT. This chain uses TRBV5-1 with TRBJ1-4; D gene uncertain. Per germline, CDR1 SGHRS and CDR2 YFSETQ. CDR3 length: 14 residues. Trimming stripped 3 bases from V and 6 bases from J, with 12 bases between.

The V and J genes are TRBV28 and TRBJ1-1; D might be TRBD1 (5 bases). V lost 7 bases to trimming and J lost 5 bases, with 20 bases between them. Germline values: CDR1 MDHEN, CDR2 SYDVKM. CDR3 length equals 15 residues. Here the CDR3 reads CASNQRGGAGTEAFF. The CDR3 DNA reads TGTGCCAGCAATCAAAGAGGAGGGGCTGGAACTGAAGCTTTCTTT.

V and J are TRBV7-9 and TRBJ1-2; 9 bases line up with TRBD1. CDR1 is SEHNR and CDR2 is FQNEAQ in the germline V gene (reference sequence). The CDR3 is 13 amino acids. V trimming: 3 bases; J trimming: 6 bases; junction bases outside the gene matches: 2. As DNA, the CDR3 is TGTGCCAGCAGCTTGGACAGGGGAGATGGCTACACCTTC. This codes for CASSLDRGDGYTF.

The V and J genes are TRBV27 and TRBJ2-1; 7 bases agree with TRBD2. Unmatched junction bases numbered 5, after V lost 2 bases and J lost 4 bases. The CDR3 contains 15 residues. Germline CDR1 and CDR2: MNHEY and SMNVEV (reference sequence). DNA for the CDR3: TGTGCCAGCAGTTTACGCGCGGGGGTATACAATGAGCAGTTCTTC. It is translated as CASSLRAGVYNEQFF.

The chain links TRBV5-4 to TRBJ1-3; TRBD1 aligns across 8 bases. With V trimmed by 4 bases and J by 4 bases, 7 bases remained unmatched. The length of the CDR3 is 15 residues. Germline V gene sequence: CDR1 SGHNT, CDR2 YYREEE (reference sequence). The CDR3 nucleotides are TGTGCCAGCAGCCCCAGGACAGGGAACGGAAACACCATATATTTT. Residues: CASSPRTGNGNTIYF.

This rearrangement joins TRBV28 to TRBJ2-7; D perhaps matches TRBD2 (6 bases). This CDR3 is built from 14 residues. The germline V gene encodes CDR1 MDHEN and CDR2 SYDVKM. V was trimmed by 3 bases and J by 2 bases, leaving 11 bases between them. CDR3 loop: CASSFESGPYEQYF. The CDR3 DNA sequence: TGTGCCAGCAGTTTTGAAAGCGGGCCCTACGAGCAGTACTTC.

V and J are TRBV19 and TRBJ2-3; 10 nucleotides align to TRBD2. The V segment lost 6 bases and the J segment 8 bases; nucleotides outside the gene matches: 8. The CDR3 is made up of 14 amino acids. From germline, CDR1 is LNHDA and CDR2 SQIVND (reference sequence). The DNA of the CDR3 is TGTGCCAGTAGACCAAGCGGGGGGGGAGGTACGCAGTATTTT. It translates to CASRPSGGGGTQYF.

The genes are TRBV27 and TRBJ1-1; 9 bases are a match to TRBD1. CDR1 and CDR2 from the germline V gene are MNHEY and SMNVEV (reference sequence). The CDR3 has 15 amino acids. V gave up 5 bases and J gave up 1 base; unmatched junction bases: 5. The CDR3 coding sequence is TGTGCCAGCAGTCTCTCGACAGGGGGGAACACTGAAGCTTTCTTT. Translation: CASSLSTGGNTEAFF.

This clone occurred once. The CDR3 coding sequence is TGCGCCAGCAGCCAGGACGGGACGGCAGGGGACGAGCAGTACTTC. Protein: CASSQDGTAGDEQYF. The chain carries TRBV4-3 and TRBJ2-7; tentative D call: TRBD1 (6 bases). V gave up 3 bases and J gave up 5 bases, with 17 bases separating them. The CDR3 has 15 amino acids. Germline V gene data show CDR1 as LGHNA and CDR2 as YSLEER.

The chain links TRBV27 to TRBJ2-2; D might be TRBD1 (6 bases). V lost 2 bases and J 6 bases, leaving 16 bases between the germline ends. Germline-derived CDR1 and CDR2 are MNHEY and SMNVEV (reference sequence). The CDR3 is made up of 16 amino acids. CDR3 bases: TGTGCCAGCAGTTTAACTCAGAACAGGGTGGCCGGGGAGCTGTTTTTT. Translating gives CASSLTQNRVAGELFF.

CDR3 bases: TGTGCCAGTAGTATGGGGACTAGGCCCACCTTACAAGAGACCCAGTACTTC. Translated: CASSMGTRPTLQETQYF. The chain combines TRBV19 with TRBJ2-5; 8 nucleotides align to TRBD2. J was trimmed by 2 bases and V by 3 bases; bases with no gene match: 11. The germline V gene encodes CDR1 LNHDA and CDR2 SQIVND (reference sequence). The CDR3 covers 17 residues.

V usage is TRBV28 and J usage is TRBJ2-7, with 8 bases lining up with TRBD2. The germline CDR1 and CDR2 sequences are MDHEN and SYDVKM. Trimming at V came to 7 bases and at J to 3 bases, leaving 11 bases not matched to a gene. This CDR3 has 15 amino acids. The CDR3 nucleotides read TGTGCCAGCAAAGACGGGAGGGGGGTTTACTACGAGCAGTACTTC. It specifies CASKDGRGVYYEQYF.

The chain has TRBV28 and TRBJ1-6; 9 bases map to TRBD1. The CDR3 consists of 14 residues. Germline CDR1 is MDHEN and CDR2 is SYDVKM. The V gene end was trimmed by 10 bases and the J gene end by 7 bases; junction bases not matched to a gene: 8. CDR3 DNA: TGTGCCACCGTGGGACAGGGTCAGAATTCACCCCTCCACTTT. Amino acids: CATVGQGQNSPLHF. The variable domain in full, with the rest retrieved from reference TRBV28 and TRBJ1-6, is DVKVTQSSRYLVKRTGEKVFLECVQDMDHENMFWYRQDPGLGLRLIYFSYDVKMKEKGDIPEGYSVSREKKERFSLILESASTNQTSMYLCATVGQGQNSPLHFGNGTRLTVT.

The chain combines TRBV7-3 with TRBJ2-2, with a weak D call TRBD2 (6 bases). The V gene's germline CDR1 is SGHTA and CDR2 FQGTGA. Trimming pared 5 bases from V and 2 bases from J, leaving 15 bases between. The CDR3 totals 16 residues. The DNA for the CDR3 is TGTGCCAGCAGCCCGTGGGGTAGCGGAAACACCGGGGAGCTGTTTTTT. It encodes CASSPWGSGNTGELFF.

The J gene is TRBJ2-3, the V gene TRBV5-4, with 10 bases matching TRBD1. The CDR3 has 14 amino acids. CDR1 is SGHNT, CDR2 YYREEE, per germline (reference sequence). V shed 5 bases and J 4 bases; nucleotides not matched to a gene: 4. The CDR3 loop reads CASRQGQGPDTQYF. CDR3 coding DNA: TGTGCCAGCAGACAGGGACAGGGGCCAGATACGCAGTATTTT.

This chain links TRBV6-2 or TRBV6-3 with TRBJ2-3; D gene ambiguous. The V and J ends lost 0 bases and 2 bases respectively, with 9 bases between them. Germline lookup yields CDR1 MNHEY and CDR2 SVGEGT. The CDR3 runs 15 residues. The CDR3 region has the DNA TGTGCCAGCAGTTACTCGAGCCAAGACACAGATACGCAGTATTTT. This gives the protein CASSYSSQDTDTQYF.

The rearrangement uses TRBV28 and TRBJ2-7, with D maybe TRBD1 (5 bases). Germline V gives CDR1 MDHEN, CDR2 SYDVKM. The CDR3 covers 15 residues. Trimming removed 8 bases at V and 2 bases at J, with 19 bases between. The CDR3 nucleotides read TGTGCCAGCTTCGACCAGGGATCCTTTACCTACGAGCAGTACTTC. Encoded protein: CASFDQGSFTYEQYF.